The TCR beta chain under discussion was sequenced for a study of shared clonotypes between healthy human individuals. Study context: Three plates each covered CD4 naive and memory; CD8 naive two, CD8 memory one.

CD45RO-negative, CCR7-positively selected cells formed the naive CD8 fraction, excluding terminally differentiated effector memory CD45RA+ cells. Per germline, CDR1 MDHEN and CDR2 SYDVKM. V shed 3 bases and J shed 8 bases, with 16 bases lying between them. CDR3 length: 15 residues. Profiled with immunoSEQ multiplex PCR; TCRdb holds only in-frame clones, not every one. The table shows about 2 million clones, with about 95% occurring only once. General study points: Memory subsets generally showed smaller estimated richness than naive subsets did. Sampling covered nothing but blood. Tissue TCR repertoires likely differ from those found in blood.

Note on this clone: Its antigen is as yet unknown.

The J gene is TRBJ1-4, the V gene TRBV28; D possibly corresponds to TRBD1 (6 bases). The receptor was isolated from a man aged 18 to 29 in good health. Sequenced material: naive CD8+ T cells sorted from blood. Written as DNA, the CDR3 is TGTGCCAGCAGTTTGGGGGCAGGTCAATGGGAAAAACTGTTTTTT. Translation: CASSLGAGQWEKLFF. The whole variable domain, filled in from reference TRBV28 and TRBJ1-4, reads DVKVTQSSRYLVKRTGEKVFLECVQDMDHENMFWYRQDPGLGLRLIYFSYDVKMKEKGDIPEGYSVSREKKERFSLILESASTNQTSMYLCASSLGAGQWEKLFFGSGTQLSVL.